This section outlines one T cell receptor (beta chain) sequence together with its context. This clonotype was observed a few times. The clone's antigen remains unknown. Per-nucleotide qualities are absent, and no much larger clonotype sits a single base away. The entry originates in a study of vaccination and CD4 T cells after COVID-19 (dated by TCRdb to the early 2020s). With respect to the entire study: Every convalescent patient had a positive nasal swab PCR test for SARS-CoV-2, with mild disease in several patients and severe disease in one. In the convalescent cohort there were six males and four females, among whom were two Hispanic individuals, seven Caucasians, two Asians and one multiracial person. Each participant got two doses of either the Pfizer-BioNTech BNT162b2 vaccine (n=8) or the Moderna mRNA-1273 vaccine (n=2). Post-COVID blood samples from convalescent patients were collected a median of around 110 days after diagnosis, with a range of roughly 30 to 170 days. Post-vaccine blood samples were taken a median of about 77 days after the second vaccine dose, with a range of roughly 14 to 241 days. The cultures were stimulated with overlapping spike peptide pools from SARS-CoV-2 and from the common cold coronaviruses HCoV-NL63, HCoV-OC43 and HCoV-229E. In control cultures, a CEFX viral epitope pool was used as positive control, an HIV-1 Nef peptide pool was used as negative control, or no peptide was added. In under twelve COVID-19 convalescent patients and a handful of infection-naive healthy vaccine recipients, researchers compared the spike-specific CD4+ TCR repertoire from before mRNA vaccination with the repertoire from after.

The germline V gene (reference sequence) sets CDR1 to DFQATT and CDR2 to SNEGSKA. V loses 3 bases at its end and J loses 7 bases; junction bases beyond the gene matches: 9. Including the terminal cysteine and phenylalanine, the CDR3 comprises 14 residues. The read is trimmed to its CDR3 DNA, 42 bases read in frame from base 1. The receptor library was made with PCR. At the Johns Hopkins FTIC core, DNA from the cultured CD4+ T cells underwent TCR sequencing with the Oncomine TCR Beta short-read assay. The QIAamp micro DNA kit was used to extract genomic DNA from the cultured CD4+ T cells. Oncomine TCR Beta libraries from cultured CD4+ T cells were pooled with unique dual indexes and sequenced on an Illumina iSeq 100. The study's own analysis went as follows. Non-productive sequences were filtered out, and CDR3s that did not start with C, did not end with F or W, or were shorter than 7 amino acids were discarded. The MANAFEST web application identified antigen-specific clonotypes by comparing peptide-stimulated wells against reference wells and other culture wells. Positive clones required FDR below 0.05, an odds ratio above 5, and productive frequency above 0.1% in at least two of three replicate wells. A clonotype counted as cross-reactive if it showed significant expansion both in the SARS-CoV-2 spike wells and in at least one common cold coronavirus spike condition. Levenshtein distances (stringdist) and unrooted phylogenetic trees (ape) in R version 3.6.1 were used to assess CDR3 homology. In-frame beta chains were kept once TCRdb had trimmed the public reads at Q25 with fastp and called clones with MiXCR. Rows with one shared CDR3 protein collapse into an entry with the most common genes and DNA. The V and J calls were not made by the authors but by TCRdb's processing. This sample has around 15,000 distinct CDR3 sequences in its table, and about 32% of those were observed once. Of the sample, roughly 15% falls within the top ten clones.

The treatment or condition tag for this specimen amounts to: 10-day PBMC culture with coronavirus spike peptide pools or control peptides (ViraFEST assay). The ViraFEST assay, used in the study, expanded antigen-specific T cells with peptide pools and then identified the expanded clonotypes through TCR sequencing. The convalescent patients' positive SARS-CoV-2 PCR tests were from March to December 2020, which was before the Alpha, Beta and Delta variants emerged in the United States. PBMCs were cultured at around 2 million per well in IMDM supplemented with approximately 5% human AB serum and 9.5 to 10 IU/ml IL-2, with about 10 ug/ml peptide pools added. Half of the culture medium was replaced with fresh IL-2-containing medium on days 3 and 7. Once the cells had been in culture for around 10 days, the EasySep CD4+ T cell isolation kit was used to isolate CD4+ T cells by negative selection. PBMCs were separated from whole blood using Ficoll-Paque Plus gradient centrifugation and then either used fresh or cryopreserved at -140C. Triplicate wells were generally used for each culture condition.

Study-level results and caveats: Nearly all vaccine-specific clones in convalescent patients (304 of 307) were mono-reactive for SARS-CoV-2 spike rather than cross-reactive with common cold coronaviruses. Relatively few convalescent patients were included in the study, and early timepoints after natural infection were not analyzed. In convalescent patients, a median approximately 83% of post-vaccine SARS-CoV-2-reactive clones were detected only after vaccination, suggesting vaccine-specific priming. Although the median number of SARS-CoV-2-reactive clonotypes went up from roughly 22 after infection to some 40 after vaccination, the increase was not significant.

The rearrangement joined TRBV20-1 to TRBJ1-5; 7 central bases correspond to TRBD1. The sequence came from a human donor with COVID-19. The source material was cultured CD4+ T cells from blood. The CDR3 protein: CSASASRGYQPQHF. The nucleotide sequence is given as TGCAGTGCTAGTGCATCCAGGGGGTACCAGCCCCAGCATTTT.